The entry below gives a single TCR beta chain sequence along with its context. This sample was taken from a study of cytomegalovirus exposure and HLA in healthy donors. Method: immunoSEQ multiplex PCR; TCRdb's copy keeps in-frame clones and lacks some. The data hold roughly 260,000 clones, with approximately 87% observed a single time. The clonotype originates from a man aged 18-30 years in good health and CMV-seronegative. Material: PBMCs.

The CDR3 region is CASSDSRAGGGDEQFF. The DNA for the CDR3 is TGTGCCAGCAGTGACTCAAGGGCGGGAGGGGGCGATGAGCAGTTCTTC. The rearrangement links TRBV6-4 to TRBJ2-1; 9 bases are a match to TRBD2. The CDR3 runs to 16 residues. Losses at the gene ends were 0 bases for V and 8 bases for J; bases not matched to a gene: 8. Germline values: CDR1 MRHNA, CDR2 SNTAGT.